This paragraph reports one TCR beta chain. Its antigen is currently unknown. Germline CDR1 reads MDHEN; CDR2 reads SYDVKM. Trimming stripped 3 bases from V and 7 bases from J, with 16 bases between. The CDR3 has 15 amino acids. In the PCR, 60 Vbeta and 13 Jbeta primers were used. TCRdb keeps only in-frame clones here, not all; method: immunoSEQ multiplex PCR. The table gives more than 95,000 clones; the top ten clones make up 0.9% to 1.2% of it. These data are taken from a study of cytomegalovirus exposure and HLA in healthy donors. Study observations and caveats: Most of the CMV-associated TCR beta chains (in a later analysis) appeared to be HLA-restricted.

This rearrangement joins TRBV28 to TRBJ1-3; D unresolved. Sequenced sample: PBMCs. This sequence originates from a man younger than 35 in good health and CMV-seronegative. The CDR3 nucleotides are TGTGCCAGCAGTTTGTACTACGAGGTTTCGAACACCATATATTTT. Protein sequence: CASSLYYEVSNTIYF.